This TCR beta chain was obtained from a study of blood T cell repertoires in COVID-19. Germline CDR1 SGHRS, CDR2 YFSETQ. J lost 3 bases, V lost 0 bases, and 1 base had no gene match. This CDR3 comprises 15 residues. The participants were between about 18 and 95 years old and came from roughly 24 US areas. Donors were grouped by their self-reported clinical history. Authors' methods: Estimated nucleated cell counts came from reference gene primer amplification. Clones were read by immunoSEQ multiplex PCR, and TCRdb kept only the in-frame ones, dropping some. The V and J calls and clone size were taken over from that table, and D and trimming were inferred from the DNA. The sample carries approximately 400,000 clones, roughly nine tenths recorded once.

The chain combines TRBV5-1 with TRBJ1-3; 9 bases align to TRBD1. The clonotype was recovered from a woman aged 40 to 50 who had been exposed to COVID-19. The sample comprised PBMCs or T cells enriched from blood (not recorded which). Here the CDR3 DNA reads TGCGCCAGCAGCTTGGACAGGGGGCTTGGAAACACCATATATTTT. This encodes CASSLDRGLGNTIYF.